The sequence of this TCR beta chain was determined in a study of T cells in Graves' hyperthyroidism and ophthalmopathy. TCR beta CDR3 regions were amplified from RNA transcripts. The HTBI primer set served for first-round RT-PCR of the TCR CDR3. TCRdb independently ran MiXCR on the multiplex PCR reads; one entry per CDR3 protein. The sample includes some 370,000 distinct CDR3 sequences, roughly 13% of them seen just once. On this clonotype: Its antigen is still unknown.

Study-level results: Appearing also in blood were most of the thyroid clonotypes expanded above 0.001.

The sequencing input was blood. This clonotype was obtained from a man aged 50 or older with Graves' ophthalmopathy.

The CDR3 sequence: CASSWGTGTSGSVYEQYF. In nucleotides, the CDR3 is TGTGCCAGCAGCTGGGGGACCGGGACTAGCGGGAGTGTTTACGAGCAGTACTTC. The rearrangement joins TRBV11-3 to TRBJ2-7; 14 nucleotides align to TRBD2. Germline V gene data show CDR1 as SGHNT and CDR2 as YENEEA. Trimming took 4 bases from V and 4 from J; bases not matched to a gene: 12. This CDR3 region has 18 residues.